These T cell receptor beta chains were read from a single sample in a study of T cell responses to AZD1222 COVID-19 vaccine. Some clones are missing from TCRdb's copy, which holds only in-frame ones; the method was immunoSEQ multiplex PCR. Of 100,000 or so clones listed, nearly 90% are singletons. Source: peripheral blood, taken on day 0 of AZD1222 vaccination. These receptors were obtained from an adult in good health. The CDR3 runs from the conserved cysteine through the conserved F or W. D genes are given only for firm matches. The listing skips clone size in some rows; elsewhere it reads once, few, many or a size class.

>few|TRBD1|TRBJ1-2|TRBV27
CASSLAGQGVGGYTF
TGTGCCAGCAGTTTAGCCGGACAGGGGGTAGGGGGCTACACCTTC
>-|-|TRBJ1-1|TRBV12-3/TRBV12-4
CASSPGGRLFF
TGTGCCAGCAGTCCCGGAGGCAGACTTTTCTTT
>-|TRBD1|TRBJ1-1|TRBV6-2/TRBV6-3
CASSREGGQGPAEAFF
TGTGCCAGCAGCCGCGAGGGTGGACAGGGACCGGCTGAAGCTTTCTTT
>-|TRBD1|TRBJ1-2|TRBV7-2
CASSPGQSNYGYTF
TGTGCCAGCAGCCCGGGACAGAGTAACTATGGCTACACCTTC
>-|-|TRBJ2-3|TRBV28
CASSSPGGATDTQYF
TGTGCCAGCAGTAGCCCAGGAGGGGCCACAGATACGCAGTATTTT
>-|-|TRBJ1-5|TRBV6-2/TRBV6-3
CASSRSNQPQHF
TGTGCCAGCAGCCGGAGCAATCAGCCCCAGCATTTT
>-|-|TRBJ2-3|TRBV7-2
CASSLLDSTDTQYF
TGTGCCAGCAGCTTACTGGACTCCACAGATACGCAGTATTTT
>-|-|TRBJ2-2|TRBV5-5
CASSLGGPGELFF
TGTGCCAGCAGCTTGGGTGGACCCGGGGAGCTGTTTTTT
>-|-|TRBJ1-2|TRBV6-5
CASSTSQGRPGTF
TGTGCCAGCAGTACAAGCCAGGGCCGGCCGGGCACCTTC
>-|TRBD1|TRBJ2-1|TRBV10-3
CAIRDRTYNEQFF
TGTGCCATCAGGGACAGGACCTACAATGAGCAGTTCTTC